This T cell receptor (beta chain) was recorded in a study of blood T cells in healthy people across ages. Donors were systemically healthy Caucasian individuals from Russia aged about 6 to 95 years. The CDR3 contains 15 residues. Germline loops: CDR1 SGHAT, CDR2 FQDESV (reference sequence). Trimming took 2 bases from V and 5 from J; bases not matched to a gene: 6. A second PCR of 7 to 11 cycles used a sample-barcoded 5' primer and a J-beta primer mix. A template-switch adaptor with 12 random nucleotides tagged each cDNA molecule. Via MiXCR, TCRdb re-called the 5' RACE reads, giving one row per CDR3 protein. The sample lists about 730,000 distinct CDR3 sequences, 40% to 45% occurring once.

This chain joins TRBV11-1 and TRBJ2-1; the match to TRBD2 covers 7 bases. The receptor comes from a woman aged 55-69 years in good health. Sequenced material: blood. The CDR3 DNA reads TGTGCCAGCAGCTTACCGCGGGAGCTTCACAATGAGCAGTTCTTC. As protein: CASSLPRELHNEQFF.